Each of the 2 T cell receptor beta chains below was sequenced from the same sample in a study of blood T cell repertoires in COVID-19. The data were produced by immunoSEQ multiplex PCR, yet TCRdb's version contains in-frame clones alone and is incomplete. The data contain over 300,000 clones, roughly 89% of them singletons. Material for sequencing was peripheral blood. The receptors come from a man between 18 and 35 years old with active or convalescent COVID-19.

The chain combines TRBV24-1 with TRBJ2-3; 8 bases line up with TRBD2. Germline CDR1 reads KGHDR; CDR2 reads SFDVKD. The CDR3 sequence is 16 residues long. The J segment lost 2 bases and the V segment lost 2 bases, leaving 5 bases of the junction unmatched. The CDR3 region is CATSDYGGRTTDTQYF. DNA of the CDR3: TGTGCCACCAGTGATTACGGCGGGAGGACCACAGATACGCAGTATTTT.

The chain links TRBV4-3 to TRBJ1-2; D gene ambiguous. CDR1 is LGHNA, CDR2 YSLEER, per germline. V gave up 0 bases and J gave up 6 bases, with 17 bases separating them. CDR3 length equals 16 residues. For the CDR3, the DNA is TGCGCCAGCAGCCAAGACCGGGATCCTTTTCTTAATGGCTACACCTTC. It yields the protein CASSQDRDPFLNGYTF.